This passage covers 13 T cell receptor beta chains from one sample sequenced in a study of vaccination effects on CD4 cells after COVID-19. Their cognate antigens are unknown. Profiling relied on immunoSEQ multiplex PCR, and the TCRdb table lists in-frame clones only, not all of them. The data contain about 37,000 clones, around 74% of them singletons. Between days 9 and 10 of culture, CD4+ T cells were separated out. Here the sequenced sample was CD4+ T cells from PBMCs cultured without peptide, taken before COVID-19 vaccination. All receptors come from a human donor who received a COVID-19 vaccine.

CDR3 region: CASSESQDTEAFF. In nucleotides, the CDR3 is TGTGCCAGCAGTGAATCGCAGGACACTGAAGCTTTCTTT. The chain joins TRBV2 to TRBJ1-1; D is uncertain. This CDR3 is built from 13 residues. Between the trimmed V and J ends, which lost 2 bases and 3 bases, there was a span of 7 bases. The V gene's germline CDR1 is SNHLY and CDR2 FYNNEI. The whole variable domain, filled in from reference TRBV2 and TRBJ1-1, reads EPEVTQTPSHQVTQMGQEVILRCVPISNHLYFYWYRQILGQKVEFLVSFYNNEISEKSEIFDDQFSVERPDGSNFTLKIRSTKLEDSAMYFCASSESQDTEAFFGQGTRLTVV.

This sequence joins TRBV5-1 and TRBJ1-2, with a tentative D call TRBD1 (6 bases). The germline gives CDR1 SGHRS, CDR2 YFSETQ. V lost 0 bases and J 5 bases, leaving 14 bases between the germline ends. The CDR3 consists of 15 residues. The CDR3 protein is CASSLDRGGTYGYTF. Here the CDR3 DNA reads TGCGCCAGCAGCTTGGATAGAGGGGGGACTTATGGCTACACCTTC.

The J gene is TRBJ2-1, the V gene TRBV30, with 12 bases fitting TRBD2. CDR1 is GTSNPN and CDR2 is SVGIG in the germline V gene (reference sequence). CDR3 length: 15 residues. The V gene end was trimmed by 3 bases and the J gene end by 4 bases; junction bases not matched to a gene: 4. CDR3 loop: CAWRGTSGGYNEQFF. The CDR3 DNA follows: TGTGCCTGGAGAGGAACTAGCGGGGGGTACAATGAGCAGTTCTTC.

The rearrangement joins TRBV20-1 to TRBJ2-1; D is perhaps TRBD1 (6 bases). V shed 7 bases and J shed 3 bases, with 7 bases lying between them. Germline-derived CDR1 and CDR2 are DFQATT and SNEGSKA (reference sequence). The CDR3 totals 11 residues. CDR3 DNA sequence: TGCAGTGGGGGGCTCTACAATGAGCAGTTCTTC. Amino acid sequence: CSGGLYNEQFF.

The V call is TRBV6-2 or TRBV6-3, the J call TRBJ2-3; D may correspond to TRBD1 or TRBD2 (5 bases each). Germline values: CDR1 MNHEY, CDR2 SVGEGT. V dropped 0 bases and J dropped 1 base, with 8 bases sitting between them. The CDR3 is 15 amino acids. Here the CDR3 DNA reads TGTGCCAGCAGTTACTCGGGGGTGGGCACAGATACGCAGTATTTT. Protein sequence: CASSYSGVGTDTQYF.

The chain has TRBV2 and TRBJ1-6, with unresolved D. In germline, CDR1 is SNHLY, CDR2 FYNNEI. This CDR3 comprises 18 residues. V was shortened by 1 base and J by 0 bases, with 13 bases between the two germline ends. The CDR3 sequence: CASSEGLAVSSYNSPLHF. For the CDR3, the DNA is TGTGCCAGCAGTGAAGGCCTCGCGGTGAGCTCCTATAATTCACCCCTCCACTTT.

V usage is TRBV2 and J usage is TRBJ1-2; no reliable D call. There are 12 residues in the CDR3. V was trimmed by 3 bases and J by 13 bases, leaving 15 bases between them. Germline V gene lookup returns CDR1 SNHLY and CDR2 FYNNEI. The DNA of the CDR3 is TGTGCCAGCAGTGACTCTTTATCCCCCGCCACCTTC. Translated, it gives CASSDSLSPATF.

The V and J genes are TRBV7-9 and TRBJ1-1; no reliable D call. The CDR3 is made up of 14 amino acids. With 1 base removed from V and 3 bases from J, the gap between germline ends came to 9 bases. Per germline, CDR1 SEHNR and CDR2 FQNEAQ (reference sequence). CDR3 nucleotides: TGTGCCAGCAGCTTAGAGGCGAGGGACACTGAAGCTTTCTTT. Translating it yields CASSLEARDTEAFF. Together with reference TRBV7-9 and TRBJ1-1, the CDR3 gives the full variable domain: DTGVSQNPRHKITKRGQNVTFRCDPISEHNRLYWYRQTLGQGPEFLTYFQNEAQLEKSRLLSDRFSAERPKGSFSTLEIQRTEQGDSAMYLCASSLEARDTEAFFGQGTRLTVV.

This clone was counted a single time. This chain links TRBV11-2 with TRBJ2-5; D uncertain. Germline V gene data show CDR1 as SGHAT and CDR2 as FQNNGV. V was trimmed by 0 bases and J by 5 bases, leaving 13 bases between them. This CDR3 is built from 15 residues. CDR3 sequence (DNA): TGTGCCAGCAGCTTAGATTTCCGGGTCTGGGAGACCCAGTACTTC. Protein sequence: CASSLDFRVWETQYF.

In its sample, this clone was seen once. The CDR3 nucleotides are TGTGCCAGCAAGCGGGACTCCTACAATGAGCAGTTCTTC. It yields the protein CASKRDSYNEQFF. The genes are TRBV6-5 and TRBJ2-1, with 7 bases lining up with TRBD2. The J segment lost 0 bases and the V segment lost 7 bases, leaving 0 bases of the junction unmatched. Germline V CDR1 and CDR2: MNHEY, SVGAGI. The CDR3 covers 13 residues.

The V and J genes are TRBV12-3 or TRBV12-4 and TRBJ2-3; the D gene is possibly TRBD1 (5 bases). The CDR3 contains 12 residues. V was cut by 7 bases and J by 11 bases, with 16 bases left in between. CDR3 amino acids: CASTNLGLLQYF. The CDR3 coding sequence is TGTGCCAGCACCAACCTGGGGCTCTTGCAGTATTTT.

The V gene is TRBV29-1, the J gene TRBJ2-3; D remains unclear. The CDR3 has 13 residues. The germline CDR1 and CDR2 sequences are SQVTM and ANQGSEA. With 5 bases removed from V and 2 bases from J, the gap between germline ends came to 11 bases. DNA for the CDR3: TGCAGCGTTAGGATGGGATACACAGATACGCAGTATTTT. Protein: CSVRMGYTDTQYF.

The chain has TRBV11-1 and TRBJ2-1; D is undetermined. The CDR3 loop spans 15 amino acids. Per the germline V gene, CDR1 is SGHAT and CDR2 is FQDESV (reference sequence). V was trimmed by 5 bases and J by 6 bases, leaving 17 bases between them. CDR3: CASSEDIGSPNEQFF. The CDR3 nucleotides read TGTGCCAGCAGCGAAGACATAGGGTCCCCCAATGAGCAGTTCTTC.